The clone carrying this T cell receptor (beta chain) occurred once. After extraction with the RNeasy kit, roughly 0.45 to 1 ug of the RNA was reverse transcribed using random hexamers. One entry per CDR3 protein, called by TCRdb with MiXCR from the immunoSEQ multiplex PCR reads. The data hold around 200,000 distinct CDR3 sequences, with 85% to 95% observed a single time. The CDR3 contains 14 residues. Germline V gene lookup returns CDR1 SGHTA and CDR2 FQGTGA. V dropped 5 bases and J dropped 4 bases, with 13 bases sitting between them. The sample belongs to a study of CD8 T cells in Susac syndrome. Sequencing targeted TCR beta in T cells from blood (CD8+ and CD4+). Purification of the CD8+ and CD4+ T cells relied on negative isolation, and TEMRA cells underwent FACS enrichment.

The source of this sequence is a human donor in good health. The J gene is TRBJ2-3, the V gene TRBV7-3; D is perhaps TRBD1 (5 bases). Sequencing was performed on CD4+ T cells from PBMCs. The CDR3: CASSQSAGPDTQYF. CDR3 DNA: TGTGCCAGCAGCCAATCCGCAGGGCCAGATACGCAGTATTTT.